This TCR beta chain was sequenced in a study of glioma-infiltrating T cells after dendritic cell vaccination (dated by TCRdb to the mid-2010s). With regard to the full study: The cohort included some 15 glioblastoma patients drawn from Phase I and II dendritic cell vaccination trials, of whom 9 were newly diagnosed and 6 had recurrent disease. Each patient was given three intradermal dendritic cell vaccine injections, spaced two weeks apart, in the arm below the axilla. To make the vaccine, monocyte-derived dendritic cells were cultured for about seven days with IL-4 and GM-CSF and then pulsed overnight with autologous tumor lysate. Deep sequencing of TCR beta CDR3 regions was used to quantify tumor-infiltrating lymphocyte content and compare tumor and blood repertoires in dendritic cell-vaccinated glioblastoma patients. TCR sequencing metrics, including TIL content and tumor-blood repertoire overlap, were correlated with survival after dendritic cell vaccination. Autologous tumor lysate-pulsed dendritic cell vaccination was administered to the patients between about 2002 and 2013. Summary of the overall study and its limitations: The cohort was small and heterogeneous, few patients had complete blood and tumor sets, and even fewer had initial-recurrent tumor pairs. After dendritic cell vaccination, a higher estimated pretreatment TIL content predicted longer time to progression and longer overall survival. No direct relationship between TCR clonality and survival was found, suggesting a diverse polyclonal response may matter. The three-group TCR overlap response model was characterized as speculative, and prospective validation of the model was stated to be required.

Patients were selected on the basis of adequate residual fresh-frozen tumor tissue and more than two years of available survival data. Although molecular status otherwise differed among the glioblastoma patients, no patient had an isocitrate dehydrogenase mutation. PBMC were collected before vaccination, two weeks after the third vaccination, and at tumor progression if progression occurred. The Qiagen DNeasy Blood extraction Kit was used for extraction of genomic DNA. To note about this clone: Its antigen has not been determined. Base qualities are not recorded, but no much larger clone differs from it by a single base.

From the cysteine up to the phenylalanine, the CDR3 has a length of 16 residues. Just the 48-base CDR3 DNA is kept, in frame starting at base 1. The germline V end is reduced by 5 bases and the J end by 0 bases; junction bases left unmatched: 5. Reading the germline V gene gives CDR1 SGHRS and CDR2 YFSETQ. TCRB CDR3 regions were amplified from approximately 2 ug genomic DNA, or all available DNA if less, using the immunoSEQ assay. For multiplex PCR, 60 forward primers for TCR V beta segments and 13 reverse primers for J beta segments were used. Synthetic control templates were spiked into each sample at limiting dilution to estimate reads per starting template. The Illumina HiSeq System generated 87 bp sequencing reads. In the original analysis: PCR and sequencing errors were removed by merging closely related sequences with a nearest neighbor algorithm. TCR overlap was measured as the percentage of unique tumor TCR beta sequences also present in the same patient's peripheral blood. This immuneACCESS table, as held by TCRdb, lists in-frame sequences with V and J called but not all clones. Of the missing ones, under half trace to an unresolved V gene in checked studies; the others have no known cause. Clone size and the V and J calls come from that table; the DNA yielded D and trimming. This sample is represented by tens of thousands of clones; 70% to 85% of them were singletons. 7.8% of the sample lies in the top ten.

The chain was built from TRBV5-1 and TRBJ2-1; 10 bases in the middle match TRBD2. This clonotype was obtained from a human donor with glioblastoma. Sample: blood, taken before dendritic cell vaccination. The CDR3 sequence is CASRTSGGVSYNEQFF. At the DNA level, the sequence is TGCGCCAGCAGGACGAGCGGGGGGGTCTCCTACAATGAGCAGTTCTTC.